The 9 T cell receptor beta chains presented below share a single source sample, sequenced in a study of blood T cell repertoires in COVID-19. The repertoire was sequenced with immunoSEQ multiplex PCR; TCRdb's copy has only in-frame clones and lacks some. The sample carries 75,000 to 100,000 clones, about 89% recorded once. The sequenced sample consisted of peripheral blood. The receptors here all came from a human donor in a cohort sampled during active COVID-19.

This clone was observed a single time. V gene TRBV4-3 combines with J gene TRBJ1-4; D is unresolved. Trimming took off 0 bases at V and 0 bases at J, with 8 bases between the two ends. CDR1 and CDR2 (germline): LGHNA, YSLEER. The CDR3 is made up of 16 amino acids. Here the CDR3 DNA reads TGCGCCAGCAGCCAAGATATGCAGACAACTAATGAAAAACTGTTTTTT. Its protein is CASSQDMQTTNEKLFF.

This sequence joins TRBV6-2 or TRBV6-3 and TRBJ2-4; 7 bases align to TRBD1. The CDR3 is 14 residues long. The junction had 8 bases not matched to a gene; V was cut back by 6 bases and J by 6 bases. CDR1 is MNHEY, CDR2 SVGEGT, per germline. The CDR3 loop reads CASSPDREVNIQYF. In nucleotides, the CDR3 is TGTGCCAGCAGCCCAGACAGGGAAGTAAACATTCAGTACTTC.

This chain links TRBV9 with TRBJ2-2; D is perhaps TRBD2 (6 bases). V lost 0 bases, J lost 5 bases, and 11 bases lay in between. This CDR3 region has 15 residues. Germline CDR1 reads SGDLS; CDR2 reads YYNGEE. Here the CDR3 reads CASSVEGAGTGELFF. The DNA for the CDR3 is TGTGCCAGCAGCGTAGAAGGGGCGGGAACCGGGGAGCTGTTTTTT.

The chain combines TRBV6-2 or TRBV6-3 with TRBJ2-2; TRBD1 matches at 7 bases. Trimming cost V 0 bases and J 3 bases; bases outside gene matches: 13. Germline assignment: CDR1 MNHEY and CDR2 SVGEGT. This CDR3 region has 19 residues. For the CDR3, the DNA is TGTGCCAGCAGTTACTCGATATCTAGGGGGCTCACGTACACCGGGGAGCTGTTTTTT. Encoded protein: CASSYSISRGLTYTGELFF.

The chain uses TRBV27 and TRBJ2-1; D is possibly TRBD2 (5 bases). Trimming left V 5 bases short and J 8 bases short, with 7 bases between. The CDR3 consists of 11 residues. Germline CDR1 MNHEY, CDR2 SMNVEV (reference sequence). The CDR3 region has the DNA TGTGCCAGCAGTCCCGGGGATGAGCAGTTCTTC. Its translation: CASSPGDEQFF.

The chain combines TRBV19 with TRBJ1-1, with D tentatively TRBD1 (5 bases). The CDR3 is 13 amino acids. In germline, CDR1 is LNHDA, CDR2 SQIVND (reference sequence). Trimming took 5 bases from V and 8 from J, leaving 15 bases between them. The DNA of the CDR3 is TGTGCCAGTAGTCTCCAGGGAAGGCACGAAGCTTTCTTT. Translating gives CASSLQGRHEAFF.

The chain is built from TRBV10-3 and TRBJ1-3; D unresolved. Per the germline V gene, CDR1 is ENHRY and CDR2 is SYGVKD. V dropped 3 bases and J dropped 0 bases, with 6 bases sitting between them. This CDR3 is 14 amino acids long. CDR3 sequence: CAISETGSGNTIYF. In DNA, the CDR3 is TGTGCCATCAGTGAAACGGGCTCTGGAAACACCATATATTTT.

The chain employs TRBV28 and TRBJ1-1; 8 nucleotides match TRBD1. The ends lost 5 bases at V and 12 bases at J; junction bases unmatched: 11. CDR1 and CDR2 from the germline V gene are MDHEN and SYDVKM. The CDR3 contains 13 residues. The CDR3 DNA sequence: TGTGCCAGCAGTCCGGACAGGGCGCGGGGGACTTTCTTT. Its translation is CASSPDRARGTFF.

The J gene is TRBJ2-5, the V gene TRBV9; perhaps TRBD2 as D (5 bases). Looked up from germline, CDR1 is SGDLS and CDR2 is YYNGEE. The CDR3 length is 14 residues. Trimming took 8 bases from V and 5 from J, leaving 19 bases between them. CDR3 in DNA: TGTGCCAGTTCCTCAGGTCTAGCCTCCGAGACCCAGTACTTC. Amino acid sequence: CASSSGLASETQYF. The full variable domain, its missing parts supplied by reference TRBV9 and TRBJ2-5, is DSGVTQTPKHLITATGQRVTLRCSPRSGDLSVYWYQQSLDQGLQFLIQYYNGEERAKGNILERFSAQQFPDLHSELNLSSLELGDSALYFCASSSGLASETQYFGPGTRLLVL.